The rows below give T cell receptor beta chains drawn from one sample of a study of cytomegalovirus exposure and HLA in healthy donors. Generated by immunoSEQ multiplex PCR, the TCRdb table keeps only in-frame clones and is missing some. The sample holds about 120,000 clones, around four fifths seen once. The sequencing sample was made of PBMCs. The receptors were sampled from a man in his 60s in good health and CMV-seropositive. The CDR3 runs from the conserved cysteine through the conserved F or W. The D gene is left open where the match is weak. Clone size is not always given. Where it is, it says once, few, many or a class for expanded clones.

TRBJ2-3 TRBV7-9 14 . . TGTGCCAGCAGCCAAACAGGAGCCACAGATACGCAGTATTTT CASSQTGATDTQYF
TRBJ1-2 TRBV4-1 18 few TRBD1 TGCGCCAGCAGCCAAGTTATCCGGGACAGGAGATTCAACTATGGCTACACCTTC CASSQVIRDRRFNYGYTF
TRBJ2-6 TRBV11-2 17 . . TGTGCCAGCAGCACCCGACGGGCGGGCTCTGGGGCCAACGTCCTGACTTTC CASSTRRAGSGANVLTF
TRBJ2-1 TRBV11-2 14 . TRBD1 TGTGCCAGCAGCCACGGGACAGGGGGCGATGAGCAGTTCTTC CASSHGTGGDEQFF
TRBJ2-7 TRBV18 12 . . TGTGCCAGCTCACCGGACAGTTCCGAGCAGTACTTC CASSPDSSEQYF
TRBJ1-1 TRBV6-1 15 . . TGTGCCAGCAGTGAAGGGTGGGGGGGGGACACTGAAGCTTTCTTT CASSEGWGGDTEAFF
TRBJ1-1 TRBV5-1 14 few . TGCGCCAGCAGCTTTGTGGACAAGAACACTGAAGCTTTCTTT CASSFVDKNTEAFF
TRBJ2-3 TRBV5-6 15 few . TGTGCCAGCAGCTTGGGGGGCTTAGGCACAGATACGCAGTATTTT CASSLGGLGTDTQYF
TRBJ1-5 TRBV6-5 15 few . TGTGCCAGCAGTTTAAATCCAGGGTCGCGCCAGCCCCAGCATTTT CASSLNPGSRQPQHF
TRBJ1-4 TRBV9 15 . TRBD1 TGTGCCAGCAGCGTAAATAACAGGGGGCCTGAAAAACTGTTTTTT CASSVNNRGPEKLFF
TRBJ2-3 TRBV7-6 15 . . TGTGCCAGCAGCTTAGGACAGGGACTCACAGATACGCAGTATTTT CASSLGQGLTDTQYF
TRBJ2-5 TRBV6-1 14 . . TGTGCCAGCAGTGAAACACAGAGCCAAGAGACCCAGTACTTC CASSETQSQETQYF
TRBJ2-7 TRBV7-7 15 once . TGTGCTAGCAGCTTAATTTCAGGGATGGGTTACGAGCAGTACTTC CASSLISGMGYEQYF
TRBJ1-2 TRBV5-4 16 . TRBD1 TGTGCCAGCAGCTTGGGACAGGGAAGGGTAGACTATGGCTACACCTTC CASSLGQGRVDYGYTF
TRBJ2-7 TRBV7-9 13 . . TGTGCCGTCGAGGTGGCCGGTTACTACGAGCAGTACTTC CAVEVAGYYEQYF
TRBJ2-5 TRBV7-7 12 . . TGTGCCAGCAGCTTCCCTTCCGGGACCCAGTACTTC CASSFPSGTQYF
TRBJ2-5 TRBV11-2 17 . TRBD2 TGTGCCAGCAGCTTAGGCGTGGGACTAGCGGGAGGTGAGACCCAGTACTTC CASSLGVGLAGGETQYF
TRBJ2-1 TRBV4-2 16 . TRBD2 TGTGCCAGCACTAAAGACCGGGGGGGCCCCGGGAATGAGCAGTTCTTC CASTKDRGGPGNEQFF
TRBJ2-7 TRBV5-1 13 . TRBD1 TGCGCCAGCAGCCGGGACAGATCCTACGAGCAGTACTTC CASSRDRSYEQYF
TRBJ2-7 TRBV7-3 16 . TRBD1 TGTGCCAGCAGCCCCCGGGGGACAGGGAGCTCGGGAGAGCAGTACTTC CASSPRGTGSSGEQYF
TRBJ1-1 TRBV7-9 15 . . TGTGCCAGCAGCTTCGAGGGGACAAGGAACACTGAAGCTTTCTTT CASSFEGTRNTEAFF
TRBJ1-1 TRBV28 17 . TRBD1 TGTGCCAGCAGTTTAGGAACCACAGGGGATTCGGACACTGAAGCTTTCTTT CASSLGTTGDSDTEAFF
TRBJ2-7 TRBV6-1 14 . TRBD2 TGTGCCAGCAGTGAAAGACTAGCGGGCGACGAGCAGTACTTC CASSERLAGDEQYF
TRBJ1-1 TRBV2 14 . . TGTGCCACCTCCCGGACGACAGTGTTAACTGAAGCTTTCTTT CATSRTTVLTEAFF
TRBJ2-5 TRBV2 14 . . TGTGCCAGCAGTGAAGCGAGACAAATACAGCCCCAGTACTTC CASSEARQIQPQYF
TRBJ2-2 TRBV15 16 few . TGTGCCACCAGCAGAGATCGAGGACTCTACACCGGGGAGCTGTTTTTT CATSRDRGLYTGELFF
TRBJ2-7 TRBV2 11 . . TGTGCCAGCCAAGTACGGTACGAGCAGTACTTC CASQVRYEQYF
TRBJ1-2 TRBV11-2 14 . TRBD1 TGTGCCAGCAGCTTAGAAGACAGGGTGAGGGGCTACACCTTC CASSLEDRVRGYTF
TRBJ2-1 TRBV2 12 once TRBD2 TGTGCCAGCCGTGGACTAGCTAATGAGCAGTTCTTC CASRGLANEQFF
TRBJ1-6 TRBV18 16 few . TGTGCCAGCTCACCATACTCGGGATGGGATAATTCACCCCTCCACTTT CASSPYSGWDNSPLHF
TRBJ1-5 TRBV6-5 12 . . TGTGCCAGTTCTTTCGGCAATCAGCCCCAGCATTTT CASSFGNQPQHF
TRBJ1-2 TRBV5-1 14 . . TGCGCCAGCAGCAGGCGGGACGCAAACTATGGCTACACCTTC CASSRRDANYGYTF
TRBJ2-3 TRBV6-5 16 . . TGTGCCAGCAGTTACAGAGAGGACAGACCCACAGATACGCAGTATTTT CASSYREDRPTDTQYF
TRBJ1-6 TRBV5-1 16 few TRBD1 TGCGCCAGCAGCCCGCGGGACAGTTCCTCTGGTTCACCCCTCCACTTT CASSPRDSSSGSPLHF
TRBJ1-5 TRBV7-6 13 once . TGTGCCAGCAGCTCCAGGGGAAATCAGCCCCAGCATTTT CASSSRGNQPQHF
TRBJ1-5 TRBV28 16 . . TGTGCCAGCAGTGAACCGGGACTCATCAGCGATCAGCCCCAGCATTTT CASSEPGLISDQPQHF
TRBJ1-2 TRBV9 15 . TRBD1 TGTGCCAGCAGCCCCTTGACAGGGGACGCCTATGGCTACACCTTC CASSPLTGDAYGYTF
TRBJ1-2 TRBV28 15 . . TGTGCCAGCAGTCCTCGTCGGCGGGCGAACTATGGCTACACCTTC CASSPRRRANYGYTF
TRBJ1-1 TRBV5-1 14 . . TGCGCCAGCAGCTTGGCCCTGGCAAACACTGAAGCTTTCTTT CASSLALANTEAFF
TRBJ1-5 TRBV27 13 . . TGTGCCAGCAGTCATCAGGGGAGTCAGCCCCAGCATTTT CASSHQGSQPQHF
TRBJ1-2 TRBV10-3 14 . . TGTGCCTCCCGCTTATGGCAGGGCAACTATGGCTACACCTTC CASRLWQGNYGYTF